This T cell receptor beta chain was captured by sequencing in a study of blood T cell repertoires in COVID-19. Study-level information: In each case, the material was cDNA or gDNA derived from T cells, B-cell-depleted T cells, or PBMCs.

Libraries were prepared by immunoSEQ multiplex PCR; TCRdb keeps only in-frame clonotypes and omits some of them. The table shows about 350,000 clones, with 88% occurring only once. V dropped 4 bases and J dropped 0 bases, with 8 bases sitting between them. The CDR3 contains 15 residues. Germline lookup yields CDR1 SGDLS and CDR2 YYNGEE. Participants had their cohort set by participant-reported clinical history. A case of COVID-19 had been met by exposed participants within 2 weeks before study entry. Sequenced input: PBMCs or T cells enriched from blood (not recorded which). This sequence joins TRBV9 and TRBJ2-6; D is unresolved. The clonotype comes from a woman aged 30 to 39 who had been exposed to COVID-19. As DNA, the CDR3 is TGTGCCAGCAGCCCCCGGTCCTCTGGGGCCAACGTCCTGACTTTC. Translation: CASSPRSSGANVLTF. The whole variable domain, remainder taken from reference TRBV9 and TRBJ2-6, is DSGVTQTPKHLITATGQRVTLRCSPRSGDLSVYWYQQSLDQGLQFLIQYYNGEERAKGNILERFSAQQFPDLHSELNLSSLELGDSALYFCASSPRSSGANVLTFGAGSRLTVL.